This TCR beta chain was retrieved from a study of cytomegalovirus exposure and HLA in healthy donors (dated by TCRdb to the late 2010s). Background on the whole study: An earlier analysis of approximately 640 of the donors reported 276 Gb of sequence data and around 110 million unique TCR beta sequences from 190 million or so T cells. An early release covering roughly 640 HLA-typed donors comprised about 320 gigabases of sequencing data and tens of millions of unique TCR sequences. Of the 300 to 500 genotyped donors, approximately 80% were placed in the genetic ancestry cluster associated with self-reported Caucasian donors. The study aimed to test whether signatures of past pathogen exposure could be identified by cataloging public T cell receptors. The study used immunosequencing to profile the T cell repertoires of 670 or so subjects and linked those repertoires to cytomegalovirus serostatus. Along with the roughly 710-subject first cohort, a separate validation cohort of over a hundred different subjects was used. To predict cytomegalovirus infection status, the study combined high-throughput TCR immunosequencing, statistical association of individual TCRs with disease status, and machine learning. A later analysis re-analyzed previously published TCR beta repertoires from 550 to 700 donors and added high-resolution HLA genotyping to study TCR occurrence patterns. Rather than using new phenotypic data, the later analysis identified candidate immune exposures from TCR beta sequences and from how often those sequences occurred across donors. An earlier analysis of several hundred of the donors used high-throughput TCR beta sequencing to judge whether each TCR beta V gene segment behaved as functional or pseudogenic. Donor age, sex, ethnicity and CMV serostatus were compiled together with the repertoire data. A later genetic analysis took genome-wide SNP genotypes for about 65% of the roughly 670 donors and used that subset as a discovery cohort. All discovery cohort repertoires had been generated on a single sequencing platform. Both class I and class II loci were covered by HLA typing, at four-digit resolution. Typing coverage differed by locus: A, B, C, DRB1 and DQB1 were typed in about 629-640 donors, DQA1 in approximately 520, DPA1 in around 610, and DPB1 in 450 to 480. Because of strong linkage in the cohort, 5 or 6 DR-DQ haplotypes were treated as single units for association and clustering. Among about 370 genotyped donors of the cohort, an average of approximately 240,000 unique TCR beta nucleotide sequences was sequenced per donor, of which about 18% were non-productive. Broader findings and caveats from the paper: A later genetic analysis reported fewer N-insertions in productive TCRs among donors in an Asian-associated ancestry cluster than the roughly 640-donor mean. Correlated functional status among segregating V segments might reflect linkage disequilibrium, but an unknown experimental factor could not be ruled out. A total of roughly 160 TCR beta chains were listed by the study as associated with cytomegalovirus. The sequencing pipeline was judged likely to have produced a cluster of highly shared sequence variants as a technical artifact. A later genetic analysis associated a missense DCLRE1C variant with V-gene and J-gene trimming of TCR beta chains, and an independent cohort replicated the association. Cytomegalovirus status was reported to be diagnosed by the classifier with high specificity and sensitivity in both the original and validation cohorts. The earlier analysis of 587 of the donors excluded around 17 rarely observed V segments, including chromosome 9 orphons, because counts were too low. A further reported finding was that TCR beta sequences accurately predicted the HLA-A and HLA-B alleles for most subjects in the first cohort. A later analysis found that HLA-associated TCR beta chains were more clonally expanded and had lower generation probabilities than equally common non-associated chains. The authors suggested that the approach could potentially be generalized to other disease states and immunological phenotypes. According to a later analysis, most CMV-associated TCR beta chains appeared to be HLA-restricted, and the HLA associations seemed to be driven largely by CMV exposure. While some public TCRs were present in many individuals, most TCR sequences turned up only very rarely across donors. Specific HLA alleles were associated with 15,000 to 20,000 TCR beta sequences at a false discovery rate of 0.05 in a later analysis. A later analysis reported that several top co-occurrence clusters appeared linked to parvovirus B19, influenza, CMV and Epstein-Barr virus. A few of the identified cytomegalovirus-associated TCR beta chains were confirmed in vitro to be specific for cytomegalovirus antigens. Assigning TCR associations to individual alleles was difficult when HLA alleles, especially DR and DQ, strongly co-occurred. Some IMGT-functional V segments, including TRBV6-2 and TRBV6-3, could not be distinguished by the 87-base-pair reads and were therefore excluded. In an earlier analysis of 587 of the donors, most TCR beta V segments were observed in productive rearrangements about 90% or about 30% of the time, broadly matching IMGT annotations. CMV serostatus was the only immune exposure information available for the cohort. Because HLA typing was missing for some donors at each locus, association tests included only the typed subset. Presence/absence analyses assumed roughly uniform sequencing depth across donors, an assumption that may not hold. In this cohort, only TCR beta chains were sequenced, and detectable features were limited by the absence of alpha or paired-chain data. In a later analysis, the rate of TCR association differed among HLA loci, with DRB1 alleles having the most associated TCRs and HLA-C alleles having the fewest.

The germline V gene (reference sequence) specifies SGHNT as CDR1 and YYREEE as CDR2. Trimming at the junction amounts to 1 base on V and 12 bases on J, and the germline ends lie 17 bases apart. The CDR3 holds 14 amino acids from the cysteine to the phenylalanine. Only CDR3 DNA remains: 42 bases, in frame from the first base. Receptors were amplified or captured by the immunoSEQ multiplex PCR assay. For the multiplex PCR, a mixture combining 60 forward primers for TCR Vbeta segments and 13 reverse primers for TCR Jbeta segments was used. The CDR3 region of rearranged TCR beta genes was amplified from genomic DNA with a multiplex PCR assay. Amplified TCR beta libraries were sequenced as 87-base-pair reads on the Illumina HiSeq System. The authors' analysis ran thus. Across the 500 to 850 repertoires, a later analysis counted around 80 million unique TCR beta chains, approximately 10 million of which were shared by at least two donors. To remove PCR and sequencing errors, raw reads were error-corrected and collapsed into unique sequences using a nearest-neighbor algorithm that merged closely related sequences. To assign V, D and J gene segments, CDR3 sequences were aligned to IMGT reference sequences. For a sequence to be retained, at least a six-nucleotide match to both a V gene segment and a J gene segment was required. A rearrangement was called productive if the CDR3 had no stop codons and remained in frame with V and J, and every other rearrangement was called non-productive. CDR3 was defined by IMGT convention, running from the second conserved V-encoded cysteine to the conserved J-encoded phenylalanine. The earlier analysis of 550 to 650 of the donors excluded any sequence lacking an unambiguous match to a single V gene segment. An earlier analysis of several hundred of the donors called V segments functional above 56.7% productive rearrangements and segregating when the between-donor standard deviation exceeded 5%. A statistical classification framework was developed to diagnose cytomegalovirus status using the catalog of TCR beta chain sequences. In a later analysis, V and J genes were assigned by comparing TCR nucleotide sequences against IMGT/GENE-DB human TR gene sequences. In a later analysis, CDR3 sequences and most-parsimonious VDJ recombination scenarios were assigned using the TCRdist pipeline. In a later analysis, each TCR beta chain was defined by its CDR3 amino acid sequence together with its V-gene family, and reads lacking a unique V-gene family were excluded. A later analysis removed 592 highly shared, low-generation-probability nucleotide sequences to deal with suspected cross-contamination and a sequencing artifact. In a later analysis, a clonal expansion index for each public chain was calculated from normalized within-repertoire ranks of inferred template counts. Generation probabilities in a later analysis came from a VDJ recombination model fitted to out-of-frame rearrangements, and those results were checked against IGoR. In a later analysis, TCR-TCR, TCR-HLA and TCR-CMV co-occurrence was scored with hypergeometric tests, and a repertoire-size bias correction was applied to TCR pairs. A later analysis estimated false discovery rates by permuting HLA or CMV assignments 20 times. In a later analysis, co-occurring TCRs were grouped using DBSCAN, with TCRdist sequence similarity added in when clustering inside HLA-allele-positive subsets. Repertoires with fewer than 30,000 or more than 120,000 public chains were left out of co-occurrence clustering, as were a handful of repertoires with anomalous nucleotide sharing. As stored in TCRdb, this immuneACCESS dataset retains in-frame rearrangements with V and J assigned. A fraction of the clones does not appear; measured against another copy, unresolved V genes explain less than half of the discrepancy, and the remainder lacks a known reason. V and J calls and clone size are as listed in that table; D and trimming were resolved from the DNA. The sample has 180,000 or so clones on record, 70% to 80% of them singletons. The ten most abundant clones make up about 2.9% of the sample.

The cohort consisted of more than 650 healthy bone marrow donors. Cohort members were all nominally healthy when sampled, although unrecorded immune exposures were likely present. The donor was CMV seronegative and was included in the group of under 450 seronegative cohort members. A peripheral blood sample was collected from each donor, and TCR beta sequencing was performed on peripheral blood mononuclear cells. The Qiagen DNeasy Blood Extraction Kit was used to extract genomic DNA from the blood cell samples. About this clone itself: Its cognate antigen has yet to be identified. No much larger clone is present one base from it, and per-base qualities are unavailable.

This TCR was recovered from a male donor in good health and CMV-seronegative. Recombination linked TRBV5-4 to TRBJ2-1; a tentative D match to TRBD2 spans 6 bases. What was sequenced was PBMCs. In nucleotides, the sequence is TGTGCCAGCAGCTTGTTTCAGGCCGGAGGGCGGCAGTTCTTC. This yields the protein CASSLFQAGGRQFF.